This T cell receptor beta chain was sequenced for a study of vaccination and CD4 T cells after COVID-19. With respect to this clonotype: Antigen unknown.

The treatment was: approximately nine-day PBMC culture with coronavirus spike peptide pools or control peptides (ViraFEST assay). The CDR3 extends over 13 amino acids. From germline, CDR1 is DFQATT and CDR2 SNEGSKA (reference sequence). Trimming cost V 3 bases and J 1 base, with 9 bases left between them. Oncomine TCR Beta short-read sequencing was applied to DNA from cultured CD4+ T cells. Each CDR3 protein is one row after TCRdb ran MiXCR on the PCR reads. The data show fewer than 20,000 distinct CDR3 sequences, with roughly 47% seen just once and roughly 3.5% held by the top ten. The chain recombines TRBV20-1 with TRBJ2-5; no firm D call. Material for sequencing was CD4+ T cells from blood, cultured in vitro. The TCR originated in a human donor who had recovered from COVID-19. CDR3 sequence (DNA): TGCAGTGCTAGTAGCCAGCTCCAAGAGACCCAGTACTTC. As protein: CSASSQLQETQYF.